This paragraph reports one T cell receptor (beta chain). Its cognate antigen is unknown. Trimming removed 6 bases from V and 3 bases from J, with 9 bases in between. The CDR3 extends over 13 amino acids. Germline CDR1 reads MRHNA; CDR2 reads SNTAGT. This entry is derived from a study of cytomegalovirus exposure and HLA in healthy donors. General study findings and limits: Most subjects had HLA-A and HLA-B alleles reportedly predicted accurately by TCR beta sequences. An analysis was carried out later, and it reportedly showed fewer N-insertions in an Asian-associated ancestry cluster than the approximately 700-donor mean. Reports credit the classifier with highly specific, highly sensitive diagnosis of cytomegalovirus status.

PCR involved 60 Vbeta and 13 Jbeta primers. Profiled with immunoSEQ multiplex PCR; TCRdb holds only in-frame clones, not every one. The sample contains 200,000 to 250,000 clones, 79% of which appear only once. The J gene is TRBJ2-1, the V gene TRBV6-4; D possibly corresponds to TRBD2 (5 bases). Material for sequencing was PBMCs. The clonotype originates from a man aged 45-65 years in good health and CMV-seronegative. The CDR3 nucleotides are TGTGCCAGCAGCATCGGGATCTACAATGAGCAGTTCTTC. Its translation: CASSIGIYNEQFF.